These 5 T cell receptor beta chains share one sample of origin, sequenced in a study of cytomegalovirus exposure and HLA in healthy donors. This table comes from immunoSEQ multiplex PCR, and its TCRdb copy is limited to in-frame clones, with some not included. The sample carries over 200,000 clones, around 91% recorded once. Sequenced input: PBMCs. The receptors derive from a woman between 25 and 40 years old in good health and CMV-seronegative.

The CDR3 sequence is CASSVGVAEQETQYF. As DNA, the CDR3 is TGTGCCAGCAGCGTAGGAGTAGCGGAGCAAGAGACCCAGTACTTC. This chain uses TRBV9 with TRBJ2-5; D possibly corresponds to TRBD2 (6 bases). The germline V and J ends were trimmed by 0 bases and 2 bases, with 11 bases remaining between them. The length of the CDR3 is 15 residues. Germline V gives CDR1 SGDLS, CDR2 YYNGEE.

This clone was observed once. This chain links TRBV13 with TRBJ2-1, with D perhaps TRBD1 (6 bases). CDR1 is PRHDT and CDR2 is FYEKMQ in the germline V gene (reference sequence). V was trimmed by 0 bases and J by 2 bases, leaving 11 bases between them. CDR3 length: 16 amino acids. The CDR3 loop reads CASSLGGQSAYNEQFF. The CDR3 DNA sequence: TGTGCCAGCAGCTTAGGCGGACAGAGCGCCTACAATGAGCAGTTCTTC.

V usage is TRBV11-1 and J usage is TRBJ2-7; D is possibly TRBD1 (6 bases). CDR1 is SGHAT and CDR2 is FQDESV in the germline V gene (reference sequence). The V and J ends lost 6 bases and 6 bases respectively, with 12 bases between them. The CDR3 extends over 12 amino acids. CDR3 sequence reads: CASRPGVGEQYF. The CDR3 DNA reads as TGTGCCAGCAGGCCAGGGGTTGGCGAGCAGTACTTC.

The CDR3 region is CASSLRWTSGRAVYEQYF. CDR3 DNA: TGTGCCAGCAGCTTAAGATGGACTAGCGGGAGGGCCGTCTACGAGCAGTACTTC. This chain joins TRBV7-2 and TRBJ2-7; 15 bases agree with TRBD2. The CDR3 is made up of 18 amino acids. V shed 2 bases, J shed 3 bases, and the junction held 8 bases outside the gene matches. Germline CDR1 and CDR2: SGHTA and FQGNSA.

The J gene is TRBJ2-7, the V gene TRBV5-6, with a tentative D call TRBD2 (6 bases). Trimming took off 4 bases at V and 4 bases at J, with 15 bases between the two ends. Germline V CDR1 and CDR2: SGHDT, YYEEEE. There are 14 residues in the CDR3. CDR3 in DNA: TGTGCCAGCAGCCTATGGGACTTGGCGTACGAGCAGTACTTC. This translates into CASSLWDLAYEQYF.